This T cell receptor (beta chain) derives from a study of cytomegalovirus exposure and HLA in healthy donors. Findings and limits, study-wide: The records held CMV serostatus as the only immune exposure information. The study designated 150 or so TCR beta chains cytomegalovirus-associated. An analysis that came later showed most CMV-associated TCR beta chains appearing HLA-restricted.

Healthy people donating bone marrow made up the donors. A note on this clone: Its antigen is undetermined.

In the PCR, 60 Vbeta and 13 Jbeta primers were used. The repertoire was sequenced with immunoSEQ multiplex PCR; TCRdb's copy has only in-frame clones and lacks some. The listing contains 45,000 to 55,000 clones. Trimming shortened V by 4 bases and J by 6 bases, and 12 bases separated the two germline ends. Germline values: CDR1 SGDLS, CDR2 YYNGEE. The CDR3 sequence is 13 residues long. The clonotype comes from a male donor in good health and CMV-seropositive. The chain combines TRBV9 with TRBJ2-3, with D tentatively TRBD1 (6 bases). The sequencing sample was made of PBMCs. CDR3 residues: CASSIQGSDTQYF. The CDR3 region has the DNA TGTGCCAGCAGCATACAGGGTTCCGATACGCAGTATTTT. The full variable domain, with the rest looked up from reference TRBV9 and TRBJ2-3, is DSGVTQTPKHLITATGQRVTLRCSPRSGDLSVYWYQQSLDQGLQFLIQYYNGEERAKGNILERFSAQQFPDLHSELNLSSLELGDSALYFCASSIQGSDTQYFGPGTRLTVL.